The clone carrying this T cell receptor beta chain is a singleton in its sample. In the authors' workflow: Cell counts per sample came from amplifying reference gene primers. Here immunoSEQ multiplex PCR was the method, and the copy in TCRdb shows in-frame clones only, minus some. V, J and clone size are taken as reported in that table, and D and trimming were inferred from the DNA itself. Among more than 85,000 clones listed, 76% were seen once. This sample was taken from a study of blood T cell repertoires in COVID-19. Study background: The cDNA or gDNA used as material had been derived from T cells, B-cell-depleted T cells, or PBMCs.

The germline CDR1 and CDR2 sequences are MNHEY and SVGAGI. The CDR3 loop spans 15 amino acids. The ends lost 6 bases at V and 0 bases at J; junction bases unmatched: 7. This clonotype was obtained from a woman of 80 years or more with acute or convalescent COVID-19. The chain recombines TRBV6-5 with TRBJ1-1; 7 bases map to TRBD1. Sequences were obtained from peripheral blood. The CDR3 spells CASRPGGSMNTEAFF. Written as DNA, the CDR3 is TGTGCCAGCAGGCCAGGGGGAAGTATGAACACTGAAGCTTTCTTT.